This T cell receptor (beta chain) appears in the sequencing data of a study of blood T cell repertoires in COVID-19. As for the study in general: Both acute and convalescent COVID-19 samples were obtained from the United States, Italy and Spain. The analysed material was cDNA or gDNA that came from T cells, B-cell-depleted T cells, or PBMCs.

From germline, CDR1 is SNHLY and CDR2 FYNNEI. This CDR3 has 14 residues. V was pared by 6 bases and J by 3 bases, with 7 bases of the junction left unmatched. In the original processing: Amplification of reference gene primers provided the estimated nucleated cell counts. TCRdb's copy holds only in-frame clones and misses some; the assay was immunoSEQ multiplex PCR. The V and J calls and clone size come from that table; D and trimming were worked out from the DNA. In the table there are roughly 230,000 clones, about 85% of which are singletons. This receptor was identified in a man aged 40-55 years with acute or convalescent COVID-19. This sequence joins TRBV2 and TRBJ1-2; TRBD1 aligns across 7 bases. The sequencing sample was made of peripheral blood. In DNA form, the CDR3 reads TGTGCCAGCAGGGGGGACAGCGTTCACTATGGCTACACCTTC. It encodes CASRGDSVHYGYTF.